This T cell receptor beta chain was obtained from a study of early T cells in non-severe SARS-CoV-2 infection. In the study overall: Sequencing was performed on bulk RNA from unsorted whole blood, leaving chains unpaired.

Ten or more counts support this clonotype. Germline CDR1 is SQVTM and CDR2 is ANQGSEA. This CDR3 comprises 12 residues. Trimming removed 6 bases at V and 6 bases at J, with 14 bases between. TCRdb redid the calling of the 5' RACE reads with MiXCR, one entry per CDR3 protein. The sample lists roughly 50,000 distinct CDR3 sequences, about 9.2% seen once, with 8% to 10% in the top ten. The TCR comes from an adult who was a healthcare worker with PCR-confirmed SARS-CoV-2 infection or an uninfected control (not recorded which). The material sequenced was whole blood. The genes are TRBV29-1 and TRBJ1-1; the D gene is possibly TRBD1 (6 bases). In DNA form, the CDR3 reads TGCAGCGTAGCGACAGGTACGGCTGAAGCTTTCTTT. Translated, it gives CSVATGTAEAFF.